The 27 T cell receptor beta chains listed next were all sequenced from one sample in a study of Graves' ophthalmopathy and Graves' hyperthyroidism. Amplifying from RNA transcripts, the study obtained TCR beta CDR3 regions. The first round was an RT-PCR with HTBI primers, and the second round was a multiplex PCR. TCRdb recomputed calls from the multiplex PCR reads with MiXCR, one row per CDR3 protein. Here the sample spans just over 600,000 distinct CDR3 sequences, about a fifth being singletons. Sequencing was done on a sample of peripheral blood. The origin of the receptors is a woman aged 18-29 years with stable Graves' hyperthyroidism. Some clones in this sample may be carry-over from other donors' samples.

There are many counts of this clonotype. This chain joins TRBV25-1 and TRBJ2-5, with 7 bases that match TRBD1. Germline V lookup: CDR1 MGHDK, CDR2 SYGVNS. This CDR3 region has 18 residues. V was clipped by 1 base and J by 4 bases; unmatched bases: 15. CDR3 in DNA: TGTGCCAGCAGTGAATTTCCCCCCCGACAGGGCGGAATAGAGACCCAGTACTTC. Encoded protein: CASSEFPPRQGGIETQYF.

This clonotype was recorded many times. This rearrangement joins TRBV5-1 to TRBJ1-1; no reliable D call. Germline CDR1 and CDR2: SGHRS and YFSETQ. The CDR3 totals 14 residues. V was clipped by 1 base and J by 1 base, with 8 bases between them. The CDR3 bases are TGCGCCAGCAGCTTGTTGTGGCAGAACACTGAAGCTTTCTTT. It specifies CASSLLWQNTEAFF. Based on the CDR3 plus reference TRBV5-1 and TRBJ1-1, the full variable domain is KAGVTQTPRYLIKTRGQQVTLSCSPISGHRSVSWYQQTPGQGLQFLFEYFSETQRNKGNFPGRFSGRQFSNSRSEMNVSTLELGDSALYLCASSLLWQNTEAFFGQGTRLTVV.

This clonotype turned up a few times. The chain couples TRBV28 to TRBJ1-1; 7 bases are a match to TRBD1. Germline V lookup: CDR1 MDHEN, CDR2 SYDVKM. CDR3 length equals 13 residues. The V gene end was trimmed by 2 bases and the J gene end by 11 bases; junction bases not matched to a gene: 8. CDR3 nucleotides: TGTGCCAGCAGTTTAGCAGGGGGGAGGAACGCTTTCTTT. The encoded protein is CASSLAGGRNAFF.

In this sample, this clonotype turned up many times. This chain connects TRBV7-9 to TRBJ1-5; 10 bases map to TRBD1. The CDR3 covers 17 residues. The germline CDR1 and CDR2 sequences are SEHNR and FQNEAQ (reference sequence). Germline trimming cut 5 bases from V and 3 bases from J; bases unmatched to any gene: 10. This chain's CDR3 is CASSHATGTGANQPQHF. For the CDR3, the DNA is TGTGCCAGCAGCCACGCAACTGGGACAGGGGCCAATCAGCCCCAGCATTTT.

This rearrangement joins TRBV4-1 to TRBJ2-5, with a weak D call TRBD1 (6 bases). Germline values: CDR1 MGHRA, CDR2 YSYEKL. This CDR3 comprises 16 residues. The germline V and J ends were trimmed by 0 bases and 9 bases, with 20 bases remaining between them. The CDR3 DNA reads TGCGCCAGCAGCCAAGATCAGGCAGGGGCCCCGGGACCCCAGTACTTC. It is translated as CASSQDQAGAPGPQYF.

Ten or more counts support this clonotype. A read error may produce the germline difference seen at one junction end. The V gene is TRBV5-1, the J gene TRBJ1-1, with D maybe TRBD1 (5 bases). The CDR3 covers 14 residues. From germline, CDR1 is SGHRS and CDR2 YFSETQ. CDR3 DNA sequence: TGTGCCAGCAGTCTCGACAGTTTGAACACTGAAGCTTTCTTT. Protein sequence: CASSLDSLNTEAFF. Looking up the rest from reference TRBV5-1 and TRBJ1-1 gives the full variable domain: KAGVTQTPRYLIKTRGQQVTLSCSPISGHRSVSWYQQTPGQGLQFLFEYFSETQRNKGNFPGRFSGRQFSNSRSEMNVSTLELGDSALYLCASSLDSLNTEAFFGQGTRLTVV.

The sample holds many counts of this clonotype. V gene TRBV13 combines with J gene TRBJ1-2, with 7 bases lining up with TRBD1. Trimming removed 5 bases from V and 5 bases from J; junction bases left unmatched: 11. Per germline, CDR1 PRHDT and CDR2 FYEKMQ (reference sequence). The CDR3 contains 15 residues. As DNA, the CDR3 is TGTGCCAGCAGCCGTACCCGACAGGGCTGGTATGGCTACACCTTC. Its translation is CASSRTRQGWYGYTF.

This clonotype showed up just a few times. CDR3 sequence: CASSLVATSGEQYF. For the CDR3, the DNA is TGCGCCAGCAGCTTGGTGGCGACTAGTGGCGAGCAGTACTTC. This chain connects TRBV5-1 to TRBJ2-7, with D maybe TRBD2 (6 bases). The CDR3 contains 14 residues. The V and J ends lost 0 bases and 6 bases respectively, with 13 bases between them. The V gene's germline CDR1 is SGHRS and CDR2 YFSETQ.

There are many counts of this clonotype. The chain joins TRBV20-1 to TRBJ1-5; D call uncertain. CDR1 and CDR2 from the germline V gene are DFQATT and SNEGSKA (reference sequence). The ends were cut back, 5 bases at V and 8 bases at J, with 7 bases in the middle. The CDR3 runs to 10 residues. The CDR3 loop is CSAGLKPQHF. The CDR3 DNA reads TGCAGTGCTGGGTTGAAGCCCCAGCATTTT.

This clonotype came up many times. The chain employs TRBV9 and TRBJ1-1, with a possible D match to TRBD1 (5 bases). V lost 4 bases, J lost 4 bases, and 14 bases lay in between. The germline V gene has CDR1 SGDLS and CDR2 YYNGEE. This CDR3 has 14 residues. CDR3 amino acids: CASSPRGGITEAFF. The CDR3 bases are TGTGCCAGCAGCCCCCGGGGGGGTATCACTGAAGCTTTCTTT.

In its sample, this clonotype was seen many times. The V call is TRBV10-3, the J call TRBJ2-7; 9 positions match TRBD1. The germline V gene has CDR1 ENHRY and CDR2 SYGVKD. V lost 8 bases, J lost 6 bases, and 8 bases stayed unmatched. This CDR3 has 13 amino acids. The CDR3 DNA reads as TGTGCCATCCGGGGACAGGGCTTTGGCGAGCAGTACTTC. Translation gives CAIRGQGFGEQYF.

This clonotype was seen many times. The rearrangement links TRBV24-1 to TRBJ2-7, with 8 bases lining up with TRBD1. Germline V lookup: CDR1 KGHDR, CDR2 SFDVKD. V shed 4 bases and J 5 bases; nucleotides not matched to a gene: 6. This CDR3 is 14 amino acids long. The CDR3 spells CATSDPGQGNEQYF. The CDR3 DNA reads TGTGCCACCAGTGACCCCGGACAGGGCAACGAGCAGTACTTC.

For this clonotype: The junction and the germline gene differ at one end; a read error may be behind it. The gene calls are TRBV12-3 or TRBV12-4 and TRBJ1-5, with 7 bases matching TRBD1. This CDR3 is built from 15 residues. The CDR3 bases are TGTACCAGCAGTTCGGGGACAGAGGTTTCTCAGCCCCAGCATTTT. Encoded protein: CTSSSGTEVSQPQHF.

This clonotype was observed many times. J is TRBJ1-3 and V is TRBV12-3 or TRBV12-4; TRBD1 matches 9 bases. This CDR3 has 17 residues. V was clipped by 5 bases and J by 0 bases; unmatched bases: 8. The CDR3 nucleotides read TGTGCCAGCAGTCCTCGGACAGGGGCGAACTCTGGAAACACCATATATTTT. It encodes CASSPRTGANSGNTIYF.

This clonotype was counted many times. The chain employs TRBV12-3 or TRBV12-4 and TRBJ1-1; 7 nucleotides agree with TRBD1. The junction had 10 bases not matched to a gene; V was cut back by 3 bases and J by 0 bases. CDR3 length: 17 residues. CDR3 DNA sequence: TGTGCCAGCAGTTTCTCCTGGACAGGTTCCATGAACACTGAAGCTTTCTTT. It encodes CASSFSWTGSMNTEAFF.

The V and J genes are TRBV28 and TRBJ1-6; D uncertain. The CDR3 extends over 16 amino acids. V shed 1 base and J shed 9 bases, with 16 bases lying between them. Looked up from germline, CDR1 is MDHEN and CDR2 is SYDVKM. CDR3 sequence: CASSLLAGLRTSPLHF. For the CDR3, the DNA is TGTGCCAGCAGTTTATTGGCAGGTCTTCGCACTTCACCCCTCCACTTT. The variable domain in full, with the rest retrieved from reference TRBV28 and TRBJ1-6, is DVKVTQSSRYLVKRTGEKVFLECVQDMDHENMFWYRQDPGLGLRLIYFSYDVKMKEKGDIPEGYSVSREKKERFSLILESASTNQTSMYLCASSLLAGLRTSPLHFGNGTRLTVT.

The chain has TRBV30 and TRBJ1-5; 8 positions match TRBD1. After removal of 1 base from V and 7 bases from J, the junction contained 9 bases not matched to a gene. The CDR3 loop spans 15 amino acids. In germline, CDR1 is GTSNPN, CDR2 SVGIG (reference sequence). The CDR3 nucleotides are TGTGCCTGGAGTGCGGACAGGGTAGGTTTGCAGCCCCAGCATTTT. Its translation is CAWSADRVGLQPQHF.

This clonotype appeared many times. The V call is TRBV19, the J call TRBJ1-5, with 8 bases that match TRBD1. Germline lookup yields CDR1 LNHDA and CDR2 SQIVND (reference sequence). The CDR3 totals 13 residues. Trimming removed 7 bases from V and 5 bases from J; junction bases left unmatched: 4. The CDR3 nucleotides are TGTGCCAGTATTGACAGGGGTGATCAGCCCCAGCATTTT. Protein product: CASIDRGDQPQHF.

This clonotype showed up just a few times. The CDR3 DNA sequence: TGTGCCAGCTCACAGGCACAGGGAGCTTACGAGCAGTACTTC. Amino acids: CASSQAQGAYEQYF. The chain couples TRBV18 to TRBJ2-7, with D possibly matching TRBD1 (6 bases). Germline values: CDR1 KGHSH, CDR2 LQKENI. V lost 4 bases and J lost 4, with 14 bases in between. The CDR3 is 14 amino acids.

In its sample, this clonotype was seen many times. CDR3 DNA sequence: TGCGACCCCCCGGGACTAGCGGGAACTAATGAAGAGACCCAGTACTTC. Encoded protein: CDPPGLAGTNEETQYF. V is TRBV5-1 and J is TRBJ2-5; TRBD2 matches at 13 bases. Per germline, CDR1 SGHRS and CDR2 YFSETQ. This CDR3 has 16 residues.

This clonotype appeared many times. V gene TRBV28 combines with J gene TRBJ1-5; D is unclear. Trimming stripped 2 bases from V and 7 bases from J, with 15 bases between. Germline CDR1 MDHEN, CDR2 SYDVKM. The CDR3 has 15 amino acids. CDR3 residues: CASSLPLGVVQPQHF. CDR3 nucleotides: TGTGCCAGCAGTTTACCCTTGGGTGTGGTACAGCCCCAGCATTTT.

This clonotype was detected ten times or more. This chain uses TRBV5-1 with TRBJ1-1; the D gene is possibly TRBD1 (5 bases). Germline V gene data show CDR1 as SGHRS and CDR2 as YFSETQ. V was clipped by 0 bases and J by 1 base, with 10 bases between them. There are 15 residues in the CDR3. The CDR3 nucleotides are TGCGCCAGCAGCTTGGAGACAGCGACGAACACTGAAGCTTTCTTT. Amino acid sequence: CASSLETATNTEAFF.

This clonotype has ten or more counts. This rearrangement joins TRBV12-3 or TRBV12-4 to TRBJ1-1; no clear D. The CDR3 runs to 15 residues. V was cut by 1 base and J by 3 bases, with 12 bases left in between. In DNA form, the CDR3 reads TGTGCCAGCAGTTTAGGGGCTAACGGATACACTGAAGCTTTCTTT. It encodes CASSLGANGYTEAFF.

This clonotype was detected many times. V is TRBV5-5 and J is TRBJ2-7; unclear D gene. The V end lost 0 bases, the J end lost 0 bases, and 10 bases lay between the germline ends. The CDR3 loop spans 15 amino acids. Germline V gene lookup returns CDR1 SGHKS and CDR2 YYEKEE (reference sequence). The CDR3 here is CASSLERLSSYEQYF. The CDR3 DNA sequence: TGTGCCAGCAGCTTGGAAAGGCTTAGCTCCTACGAGCAGTACTTC.

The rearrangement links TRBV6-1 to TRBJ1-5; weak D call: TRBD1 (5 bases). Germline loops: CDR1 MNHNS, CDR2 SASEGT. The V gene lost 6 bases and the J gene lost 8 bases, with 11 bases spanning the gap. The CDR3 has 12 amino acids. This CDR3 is CASRTVGEPQHF. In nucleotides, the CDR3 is TGTGCCAGCAGGACAGTCGGAGAGCCCCAGCATTTT.

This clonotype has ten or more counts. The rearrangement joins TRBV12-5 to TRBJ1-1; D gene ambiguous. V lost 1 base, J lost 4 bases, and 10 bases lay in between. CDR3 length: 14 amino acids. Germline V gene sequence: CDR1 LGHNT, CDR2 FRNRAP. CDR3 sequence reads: CASGLDLLGTEAFF. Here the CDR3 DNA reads TGTGCTAGTGGTTTGGACCTCTTGGGCACTGAAGCTTTCTTT.

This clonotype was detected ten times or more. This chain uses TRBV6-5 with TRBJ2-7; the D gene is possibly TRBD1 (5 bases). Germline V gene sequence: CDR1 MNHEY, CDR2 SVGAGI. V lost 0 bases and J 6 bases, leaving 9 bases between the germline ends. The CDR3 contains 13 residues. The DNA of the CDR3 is TGTGCCAGCAGTTACTCATCAAGGGGCGAGCAGTACTTC. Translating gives CASSYSSRGEQYF.